This T cell receptor (beta chain) was captured in a study of early T cells in non-severe SARS-CoV-2 infection. Study-wide points: VDJdb-based matching was biased toward anti-spike CD8 responses and missed private and CD4 specificities.

This clonotype occurred a few times. Its cognate antigen is unknown. The CDR3 sequence is 17 residues long. Germline V CDR1 and CDR2: SEHNR, FQNEAQ (reference sequence). V gave up 1 base and J gave up 4 bases, with 17 bases separating them. Each CDR3 protein gets one entry after TCRdb re-called the 5' RACE reads with MiXCR. Here the sample spans some 61,000 distinct CDR3 sequences, about a tenth being singletons. The sequenced material came from whole blood. The clonotype originates from an adult who was a healthcare worker with PCR-confirmed SARS-CoV-2 infection or an uninfected control (not recorded which). This chain connects TRBV7-9 to TRBJ2-1, with D perhaps given as TRBD1 or TRBD2 (6 bases each). The CDR3 reads CASSLGLSGASYNEQFF. The DNA of the CDR3 is TGTGCCAGCAGCTTAGGATTATCGGGGGCCTCGTACAATGAGCAGTTCTTC.